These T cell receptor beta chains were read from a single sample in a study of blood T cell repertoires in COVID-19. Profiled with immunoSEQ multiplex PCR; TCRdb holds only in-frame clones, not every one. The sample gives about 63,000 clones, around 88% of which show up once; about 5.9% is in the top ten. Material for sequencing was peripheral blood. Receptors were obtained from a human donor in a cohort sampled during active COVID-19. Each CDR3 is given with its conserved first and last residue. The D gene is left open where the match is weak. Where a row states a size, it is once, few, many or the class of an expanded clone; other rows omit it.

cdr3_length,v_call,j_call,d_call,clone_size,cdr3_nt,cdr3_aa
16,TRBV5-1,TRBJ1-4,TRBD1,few,TGCGCCAGCAGCTCAAACGGACAGGGCCTTAATGAAAAACTGTTTTTT,CASSSNGQGLNEKLFF
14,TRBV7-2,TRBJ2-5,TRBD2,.,TGTGCCAGCAGCTTAGATAGCGGGGCCGAGACCCAGTACTTC,CASSLDSGAETQYF
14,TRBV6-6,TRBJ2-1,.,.,TGTGCCAGCAGTAGACAAAGCAGGTACAATGAGCAGTTCTTC,CASSRQSRYNEQFF
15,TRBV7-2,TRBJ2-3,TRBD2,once,TGTGCCAGCAGCTTACAGCGGGGTACCACAGATACGCAGTATTTT,CASSLQRGTTDTQYF
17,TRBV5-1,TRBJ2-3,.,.,TGCGCCAGCAGCTGGGCCCCCCAAGCCGTTAGCACAGATACGCAGTATTTT,CASSWAPQAVSTDTQYF
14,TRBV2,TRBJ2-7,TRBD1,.,TGTGCCAGCAGCGCCGGACAGGGGATGTACGAGCAGTACTTC,CASSAGQGMYEQYF
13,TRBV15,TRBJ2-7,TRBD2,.,TGTGCCACCAGCGGTAGCGGGAGGTACGAGCAGTACTTC,CATSGSGRYEQYF
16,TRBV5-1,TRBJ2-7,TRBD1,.,TGCGCCAGCAGCAAAACGGGACAGGGGAAAGGCTACGAGCAGTACTTC,CASSKTGQGKGYEQYF
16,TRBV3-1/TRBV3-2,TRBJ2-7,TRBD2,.,TGTGCCAGCAGCCATTCAGGACTAGCGGGATCCTCCGAGCAGTACTTC,CASSHSGLAGSSEQYF
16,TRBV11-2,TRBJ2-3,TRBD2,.,TGTGCCAGCGGACGAGTTAGAACTAGCGGAACAGATACGCAGTATTTT,CASGRVRTSGTDTQYF
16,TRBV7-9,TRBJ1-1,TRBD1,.,TGTGCCAGCAGCCCCCCCGGGACAGTAATGAACACTGAAGCTTTCTTT,CASSPPGTVMNTEAFF
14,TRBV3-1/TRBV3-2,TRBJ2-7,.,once,TGTGCCAGCAGCCAAGGACTAGGTGGCTACGAGCAGTACTTC,CASSQGLGGYEQYF
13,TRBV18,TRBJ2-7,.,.,TGTGCCAGCTCACCGAGCGGGCGAGGCGAGCAGTACTTC,CASSPSGRGEQYF
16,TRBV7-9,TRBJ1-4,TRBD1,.,TGTGCCAGCAGCCCGTACAGGGGGCAAACTAATGAAAAACTGTTTTTT,CASSPYRGQTNEKLFF
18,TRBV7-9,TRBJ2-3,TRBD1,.,TGTGCCAGCAGCTCCGGACAGGGGAGCGGGCTGAACACAGATACGCAGTATTTT,CASSSGQGSGLNTDTQYF
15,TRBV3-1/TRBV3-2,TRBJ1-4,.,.,TGTGCCAGCAGCCGGTTCGTCGGGACTAATGAAAAACTGTTTTTT,CASSRFVGTNEKLFF
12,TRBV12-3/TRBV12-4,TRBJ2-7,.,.,TGTGCCAGCAGCCCAGGGTCCAGGGAGCAGTACTTC,CASSPGSREQYF
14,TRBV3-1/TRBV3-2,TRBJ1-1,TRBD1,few,TGTGCCAGCAGCCAGGGACAGGGAGGTTCTGAAGCTTTCTTT,CASSQGQGGSEAFF
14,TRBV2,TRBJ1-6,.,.,TGTGCCAGCAGCGGTTTACTTGGGAGCGGAATTCTCCACTTT,CASSGLLGSGILHF
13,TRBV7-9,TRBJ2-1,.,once,TGTGCCAGCAGCTCAGGACAATACAATGAGCAGTTCTTC,CASSSGQYNEQFF
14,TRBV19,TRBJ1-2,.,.,TGTGCCAGTAGCCCAGGTCAGGTTGGCTATGGCTACACCTTC,CASSPGQVGYGYTF
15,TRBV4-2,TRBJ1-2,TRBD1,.,TGTGCCAGCAGCCAAGGGGACAGGGAGGGTTATGGCTACACCTTC,CASSQGDREGYGYTF
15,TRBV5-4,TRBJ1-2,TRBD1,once,TGTGCCAGCAGCGAAACAGGGGGCCTACCCTATGGCTACACCTTC,CASSETGGLPYGYTF
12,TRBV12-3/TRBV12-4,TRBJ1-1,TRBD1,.,TGTGCCAGCAGTTTACTAGGGGGCGGAGCTTTCTTT,CASSLLGGGAFF
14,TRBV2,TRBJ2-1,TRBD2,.,TGTGCCAGCAGGGGGACTAGCGGGAGTTATGAGCAGTTCTTC,CASRGTSGSYEQFF
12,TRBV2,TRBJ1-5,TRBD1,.,TGTGCCAGCAGCGTCACAGGGGGGTCCCAGCATTTT,CASSVTGGSQHF
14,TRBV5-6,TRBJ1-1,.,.,TGTGCCAGCAGCTTGCGGATGAGGGACACTGAAGCTTTCTTT,CASSLRMRDTEAFF
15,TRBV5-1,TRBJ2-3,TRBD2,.,TGCGCCAGCAGCTTGGTATACGGGAGGGAAGATACGCAGTATTTT,CASSLVYGREDTQYF
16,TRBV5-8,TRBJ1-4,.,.,TGTGCCAGCAGCTTGCCCACAGGGACGGCAAATGAAAAACTGTTTTTT,CASSLPTGTANEKLFF
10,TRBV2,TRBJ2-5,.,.,TGTGCCAGCGTCAGAGAGACCCAGTACTTC,CASVRETQYF
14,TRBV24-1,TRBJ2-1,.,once,TGTGCCACCAGTGATTTTCTCGGGGGCAATGAGCAGTTCTTC,CATSDFLGGNEQFF